This T cell receptor beta chain was identified in a study of radiation and T cells in renal cell carcinoma. Trimming left V 0 bases short and J 7 bases short, with 17 bases between. This CDR3 contains 15 residues. The germline CDR1 and CDR2 sequences are SGDLS and YYNGEE. The table came from immunoSEQ multiplex PCR; TCRdb's copy has only in-frame clones and leaves some out. The sample includes about 130,000 clones, roughly 88% of them seen just once. Time point indicated: baseline pretreatment blood. Described treatment: 15 Gy SBRT to primary tumor, nephrectomy 4 weeks later. The chain carries TRBV9 and TRBJ2-7, with D maybe TRBD2 (6 bases). The receptor's source is a woman in her forties or fifties with renal cell carcinoma. Material: blood, obtained from a patient whose treatment included radiotherapy and nephrectomy. The CDR3 nucleotides read TGTGCCAGCAGCGTAGAAGGGAGGTACCGGGGAGAGCAGTACTTC. Amino acids: CASSVEGRYRGEQYF.